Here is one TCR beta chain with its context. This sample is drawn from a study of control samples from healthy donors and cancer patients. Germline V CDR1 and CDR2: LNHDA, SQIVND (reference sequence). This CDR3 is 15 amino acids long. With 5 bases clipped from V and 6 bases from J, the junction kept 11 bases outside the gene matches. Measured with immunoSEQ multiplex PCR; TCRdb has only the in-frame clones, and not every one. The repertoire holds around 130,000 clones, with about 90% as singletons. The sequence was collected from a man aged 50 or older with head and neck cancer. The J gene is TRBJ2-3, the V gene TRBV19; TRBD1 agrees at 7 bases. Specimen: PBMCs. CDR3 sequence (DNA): TGTGCCAGTAGTGCAGAAGAACAGGGGATGGATACGCAGTATTTT. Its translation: CASSAEEQGMDTQYF.